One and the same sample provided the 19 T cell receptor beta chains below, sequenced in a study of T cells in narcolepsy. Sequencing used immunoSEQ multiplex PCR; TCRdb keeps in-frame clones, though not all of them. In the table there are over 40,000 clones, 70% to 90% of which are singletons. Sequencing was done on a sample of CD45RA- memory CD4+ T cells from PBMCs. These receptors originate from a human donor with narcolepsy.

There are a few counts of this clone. The CDR3 nucleotides read TGTGCCAGTAGTTCCCTGGTCAATCAGCCCCAGCATTTT. Amino acids: CASSSLVNQPQHF. The chain uses TRBV19 and TRBJ1-5; D is ambiguous. In germline, CDR1 is LNHDA, CDR2 SQIVND (reference sequence). The CDR3 covers 13 residues. V was pared by 5 bases and J by 3 bases, with 8 bases between.

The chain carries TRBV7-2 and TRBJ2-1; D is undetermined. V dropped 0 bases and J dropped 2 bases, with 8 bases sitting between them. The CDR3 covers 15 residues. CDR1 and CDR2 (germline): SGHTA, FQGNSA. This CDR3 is CASSLAVGPYNEQFF. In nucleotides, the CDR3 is TGTGCCAGCAGCTTAGCTGTAGGGCCCTACAATGAGCAGTTCTTC.

The CDR3 DNA sequence: TGTGCCAGTAGTGTTAACAGGGTGGGCCTGGGGGATGGCTACACCTTC. It is translated as CASSVNRVGLGDGYTF. The chain uses TRBV19 and TRBJ1-2; a weak D match, TRBD1 (6 bases). Germline V CDR1 and CDR2: LNHDA, SQIVND (reference sequence). The CDR3 contains 16 residues. Trimming pared 5 bases from V and 6 bases from J, leaving 22 bases between.

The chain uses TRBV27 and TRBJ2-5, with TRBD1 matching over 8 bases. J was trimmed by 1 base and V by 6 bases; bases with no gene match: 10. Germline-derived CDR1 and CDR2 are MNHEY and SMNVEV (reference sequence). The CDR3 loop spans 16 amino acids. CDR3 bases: TGTGCCAGCAGACCAGGACAGGGCTTGGGCCAAGAGACCCAGTACTTC. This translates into CASRPGQGLGQETQYF.

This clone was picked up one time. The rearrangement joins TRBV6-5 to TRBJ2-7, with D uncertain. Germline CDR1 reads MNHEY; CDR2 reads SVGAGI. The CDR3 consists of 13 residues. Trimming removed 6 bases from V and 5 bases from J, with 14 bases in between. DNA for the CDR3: TGTGCCAGCAGGGCACCGTCCGGCCACGAGCAGTACTTC. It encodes CASRAPSGHEQYF.

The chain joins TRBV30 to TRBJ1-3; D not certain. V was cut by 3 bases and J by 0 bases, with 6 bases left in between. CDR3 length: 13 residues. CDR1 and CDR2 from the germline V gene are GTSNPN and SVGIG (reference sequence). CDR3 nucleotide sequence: TGTGCCTGGAGGGACGCCTCTGGAAACACCATATATTTT. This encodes CAWRDASGNTIYF.

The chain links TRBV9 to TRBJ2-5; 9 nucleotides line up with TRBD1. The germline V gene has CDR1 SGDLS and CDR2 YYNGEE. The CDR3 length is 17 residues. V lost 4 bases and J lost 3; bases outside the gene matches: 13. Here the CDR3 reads CASSPLRPGTGKETQYF. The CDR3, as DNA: TGTGCCAGCAGCCCCCTTAGACCCGGGACAGGGAAAGAGACCCAGTACTTC.

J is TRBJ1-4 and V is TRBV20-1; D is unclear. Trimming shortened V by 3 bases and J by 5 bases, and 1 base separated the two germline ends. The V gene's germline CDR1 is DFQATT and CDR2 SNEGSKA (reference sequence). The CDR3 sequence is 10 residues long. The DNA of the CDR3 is TGCAGTGCTAGGAATGAAAAACTGTTTTTT. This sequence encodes CSARNEKLFF.

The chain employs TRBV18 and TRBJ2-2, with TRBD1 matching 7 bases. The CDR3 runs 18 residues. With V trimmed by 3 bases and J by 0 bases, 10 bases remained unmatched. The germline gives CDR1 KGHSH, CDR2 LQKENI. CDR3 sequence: CASSPQDLQGTNTGELFF. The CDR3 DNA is TGTGCCAGCTCACCCCAAGACCTACAGGGGACGAACACCGGGGAGCTGTTTTTT.

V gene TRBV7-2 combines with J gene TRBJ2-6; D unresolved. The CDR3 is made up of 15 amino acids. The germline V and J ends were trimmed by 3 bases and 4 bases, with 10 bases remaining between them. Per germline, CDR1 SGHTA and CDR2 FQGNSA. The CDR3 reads CASSLSQAGANVLTF. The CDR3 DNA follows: TGTGCCAGCAGCTTGTCCCAGGCCGGGGCCAACGTCCTGACTTTC.

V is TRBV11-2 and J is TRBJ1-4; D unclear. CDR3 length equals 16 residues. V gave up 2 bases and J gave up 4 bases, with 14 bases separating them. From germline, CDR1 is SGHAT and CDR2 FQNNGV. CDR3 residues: CASSLNTFLSNEKLFF. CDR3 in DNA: TGTGCCAGCAGCTTAAATACATTCCTGAGTAATGAAAAACTGTTTTTT.

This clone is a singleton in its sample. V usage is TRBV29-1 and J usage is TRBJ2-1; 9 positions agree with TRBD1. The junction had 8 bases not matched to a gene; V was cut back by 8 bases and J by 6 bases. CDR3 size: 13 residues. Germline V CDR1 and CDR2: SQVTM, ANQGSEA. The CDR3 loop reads CSIFGDRANEQFF. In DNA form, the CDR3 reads TGCAGCATCTTCGGGGACAGGGCCAATGAGCAGTTCTTC.

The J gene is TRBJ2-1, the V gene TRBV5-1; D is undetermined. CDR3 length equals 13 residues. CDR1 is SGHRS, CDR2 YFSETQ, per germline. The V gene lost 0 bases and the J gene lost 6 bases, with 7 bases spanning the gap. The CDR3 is CASSLGLGNEQFF. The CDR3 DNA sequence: TGCGCCAGCAGCTTGGGCCTAGGCAATGAGCAGTTCTTC.

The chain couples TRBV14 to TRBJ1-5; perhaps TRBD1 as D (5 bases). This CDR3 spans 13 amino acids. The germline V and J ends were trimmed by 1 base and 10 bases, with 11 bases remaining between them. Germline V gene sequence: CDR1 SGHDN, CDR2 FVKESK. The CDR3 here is CASSQVVGGPQHF. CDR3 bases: TGTGCCAGCAGCCAAGTGGTCGGGGGTCCCCAGCATTTT.

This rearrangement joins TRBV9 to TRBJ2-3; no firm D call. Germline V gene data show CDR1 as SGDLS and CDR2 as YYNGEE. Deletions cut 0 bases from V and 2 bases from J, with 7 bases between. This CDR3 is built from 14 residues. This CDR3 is CASSVGSITDTQYF. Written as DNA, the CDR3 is TGTGCCAGCAGCGTAGGGTCAATCACAGATACGCAGTATTTT.

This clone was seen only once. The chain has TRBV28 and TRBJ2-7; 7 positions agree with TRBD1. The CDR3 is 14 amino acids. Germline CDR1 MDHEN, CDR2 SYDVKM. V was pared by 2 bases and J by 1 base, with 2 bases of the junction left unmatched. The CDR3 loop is CASSLRGLSYEQYF. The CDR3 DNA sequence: TGTGCCAGCAGTTTAAGGGGGCTATCCTACGAGCAGTACTTC. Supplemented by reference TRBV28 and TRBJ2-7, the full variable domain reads DVKVTQSSRYLVKRTGEKVFLECVQDMDHENMFWYRQDPGLGLRLIYFSYDVKMKEKGDIPEGYSVSREKKERFSLILESASTNQTSMYLCASSLRGLSYEQYFGPGTRLTVT.

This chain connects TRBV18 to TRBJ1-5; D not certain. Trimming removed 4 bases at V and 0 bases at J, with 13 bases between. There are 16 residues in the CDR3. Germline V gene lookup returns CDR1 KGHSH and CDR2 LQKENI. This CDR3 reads CASSQVGGYSNQPQHF. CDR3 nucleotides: TGTGCCAGCTCACAAGTTGGCGGTTATAGCAATCAGCCCCAGCATTTT.

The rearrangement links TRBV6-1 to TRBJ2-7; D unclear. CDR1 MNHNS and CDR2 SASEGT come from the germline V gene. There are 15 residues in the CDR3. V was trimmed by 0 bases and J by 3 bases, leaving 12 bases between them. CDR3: CASSEADQRIYEQYF. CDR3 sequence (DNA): TGTGCCAGCAGTGAAGCAGACCAGAGGATCTACGAGCAGTACTTC.

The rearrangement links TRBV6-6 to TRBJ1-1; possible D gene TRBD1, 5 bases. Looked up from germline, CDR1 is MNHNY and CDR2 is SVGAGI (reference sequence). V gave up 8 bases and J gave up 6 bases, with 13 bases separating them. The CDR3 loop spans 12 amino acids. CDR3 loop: CASGPGGSEAFF. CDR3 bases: TGTGCCAGCGGCCCCGGGGGGTCTGAAGCTTTCTTT.